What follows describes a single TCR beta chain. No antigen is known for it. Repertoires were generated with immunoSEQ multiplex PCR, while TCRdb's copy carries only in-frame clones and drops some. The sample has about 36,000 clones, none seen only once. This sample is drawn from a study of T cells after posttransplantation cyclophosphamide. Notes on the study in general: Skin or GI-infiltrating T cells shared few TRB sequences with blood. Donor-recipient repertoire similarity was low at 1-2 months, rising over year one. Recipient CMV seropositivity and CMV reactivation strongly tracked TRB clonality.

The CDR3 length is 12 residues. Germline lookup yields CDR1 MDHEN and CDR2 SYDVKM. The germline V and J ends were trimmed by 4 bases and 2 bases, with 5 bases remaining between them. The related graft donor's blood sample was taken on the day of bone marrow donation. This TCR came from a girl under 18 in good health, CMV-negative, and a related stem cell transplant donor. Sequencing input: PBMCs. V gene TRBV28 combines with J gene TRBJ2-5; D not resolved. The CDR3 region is CASSSVQETQYF. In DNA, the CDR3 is TGTGCCAGCAGTTCCGTTCAAGAGACCCAGTACTTC.